The T cell receptor (beta chain) under discussion was sequenced for a study of T cells in localized non-small cell lung cancer. Points from the study as a whole: Adjacent uninvolved lung tissue had the highest T cell clonality, exceeding tumor.

The protocol was immunoSEQ multiplex PCR, while the TCRdb copy is restricted to in-frame clones and leaves out a portion. The profile shows around 4,000 clones, around a third of them singletons. On this clone itself: Its antigen is as yet unknown.

Germline V lookup: CDR1 MDHEN, CDR2 SYDVKM. Trimming took off 4 bases at V and 1 base at J, with 4 bases between the two ends. The CDR3 is made up of 13 amino acids. Specimen: lung tumor tissue, collected before any cancer treatment. This clonotype was obtained from a man between 40 and 70 years old with stage II squamous cell lung carcinoma. V usage is TRBV28 and J usage is TRBJ2-2; D is unclear. This CDR3 reads CASSSWNTGELFF. DNA of the CDR3: TGTGCCAGCAGTTCCTGGAACACCGGGGAGCTGTTTTTT.